This T cell receptor beta chain was recovered during a study of blood T cell repertoires in COVID-19. On the study more broadly: T cells, B-cell-depleted T cells, or PBMCs supplied cDNA or gDNA.

The protocol was immunoSEQ multiplex PCR, while the TCRdb copy is restricted to in-frame clones and leaves out a portion. The sample carries about 240,000 clones, just under 85% recorded once. This TCR was recovered from a man aged 50 to 60 with acute or convalescent COVID-19. Material for sequencing was peripheral blood.

CDR3 sequence reads: CASSLPRGSQETQYF. CDR3 bases: TGTGCCAGCAGCTTGCCCAGGGGGAGCCAAGAGACCCAGTACTTC. The chain uses TRBV11-2 and TRBJ2-5; 7 nucleotides line up with TRBD1. The V segment lost 3 bases and the J segment 1 base; nucleotides outside the gene matches: 5. The V gene's germline CDR1 is SGHAT and CDR2 FQNNGV. CDR3 size: 15 residues.